This TCR beta chain was sequenced during a study of low-dose radiotherapy and immunotherapy resistance in tumors. Turning to the study itself: It was every two weeks, one day before radiation and immunotherapy, that intravenous cyclophosphamide 200 mg/m2 was given.

V dropped 3 bases and J dropped 5 bases, with 7 bases sitting between them. This CDR3 has 13 amino acids. The time point denotes: after trial treatment. Treatment specified: LDRT plus nivolumab, ipilimumab, low-dose cyclophosphamide and aspirin (RACIN trial). TRAV- and TRBV-specific primers primed first-strand cDNA, covering alpha and beta chains. A roughly 19-cycle PCR with a constant-region primer and V-primer adapter amplified TCRs. TCRdb recomputed calls from the reads with MiXCR, one row per CDR3 protein. Here the sample spans 30,000 or so distinct CDR3 sequences, approximately 54% being singletons.

The chain couples TRBV12-3 or TRBV12-4 to TRBJ2-2; D gene uncertain. The TCR originated in a male donor with gallbladder cancer. Sequencing used PBMCs, obtained after low-dose radiotherapy plus immunotherapy. CDR3 nucleotides: TGTGCCAGCAGTTTTTCCCGAACCGGGGAGCTGTTTTTT. Its translation: CASSFSRTGELFF.